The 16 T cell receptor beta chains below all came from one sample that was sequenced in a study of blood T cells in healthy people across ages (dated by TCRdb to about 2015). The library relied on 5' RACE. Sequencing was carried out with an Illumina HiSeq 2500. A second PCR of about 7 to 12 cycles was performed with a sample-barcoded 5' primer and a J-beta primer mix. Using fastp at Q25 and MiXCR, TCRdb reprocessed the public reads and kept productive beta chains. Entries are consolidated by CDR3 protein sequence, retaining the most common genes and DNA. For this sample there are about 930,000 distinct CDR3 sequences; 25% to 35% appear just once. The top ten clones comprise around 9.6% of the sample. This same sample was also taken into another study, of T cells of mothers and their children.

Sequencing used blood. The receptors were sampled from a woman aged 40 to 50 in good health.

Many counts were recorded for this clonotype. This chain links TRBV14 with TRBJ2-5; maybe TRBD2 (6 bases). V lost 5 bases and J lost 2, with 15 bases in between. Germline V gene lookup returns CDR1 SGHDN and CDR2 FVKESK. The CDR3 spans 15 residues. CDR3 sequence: CASSSLFGGQETQYF. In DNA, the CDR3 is TGTGCCAGCAGCTCTCTATTCGGGGGACAAGAGACCCAGTACTTC.

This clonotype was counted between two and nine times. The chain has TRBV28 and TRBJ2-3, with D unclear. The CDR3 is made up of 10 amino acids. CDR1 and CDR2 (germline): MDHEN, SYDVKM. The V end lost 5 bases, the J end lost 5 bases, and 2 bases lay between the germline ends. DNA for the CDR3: TGTGCCAGCAGTATAGATACGCAGTATTTT. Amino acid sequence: CASSIDTQYF. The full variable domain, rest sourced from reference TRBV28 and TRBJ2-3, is DVKVTQSSRYLVKRTGEKVFLECVQDMDHENMFWYRQDPGLGLRLIYFSYDVKMKEKGDIPEGYSVSREKKERFSLILESASTNQTSMYLCASSIDTQYFGPGTRLTVL.

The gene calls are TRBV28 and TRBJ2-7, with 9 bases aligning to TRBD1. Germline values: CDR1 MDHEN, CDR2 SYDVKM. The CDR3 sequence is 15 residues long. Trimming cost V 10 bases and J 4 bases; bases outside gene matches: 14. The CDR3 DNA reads TGTGCCACCAAGTTAGGGGGACAGGGCTTATACGAGCAGTACTTC. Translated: CATKLGGQGLYEQYF.

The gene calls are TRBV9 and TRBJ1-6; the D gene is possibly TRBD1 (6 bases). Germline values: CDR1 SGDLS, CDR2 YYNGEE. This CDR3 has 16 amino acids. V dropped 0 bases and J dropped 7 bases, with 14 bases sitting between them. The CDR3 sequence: CASSVEGHTDNSPLHF. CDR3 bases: TGTGCCAGCAGCGTAGAGGGACACACGGACAATTCACCCCTCCACTTT.

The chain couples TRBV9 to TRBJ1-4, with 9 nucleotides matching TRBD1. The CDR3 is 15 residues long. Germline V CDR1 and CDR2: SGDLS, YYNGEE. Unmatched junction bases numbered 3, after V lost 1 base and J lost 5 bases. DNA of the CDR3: TGTGCCAGCAGCGTAAGGACAGGGGAAAATGAAAAACTGTTTTTT. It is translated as CASSVRTGENEKLFF.

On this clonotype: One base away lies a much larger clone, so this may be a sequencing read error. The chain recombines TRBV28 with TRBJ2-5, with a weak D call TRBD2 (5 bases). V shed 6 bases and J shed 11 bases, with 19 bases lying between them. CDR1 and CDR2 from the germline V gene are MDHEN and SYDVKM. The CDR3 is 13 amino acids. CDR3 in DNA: TGTGCCAGCAGCCTTAGCGTAAACAATGAGCAGTACTTC. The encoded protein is CASSLSVNNEQYF.

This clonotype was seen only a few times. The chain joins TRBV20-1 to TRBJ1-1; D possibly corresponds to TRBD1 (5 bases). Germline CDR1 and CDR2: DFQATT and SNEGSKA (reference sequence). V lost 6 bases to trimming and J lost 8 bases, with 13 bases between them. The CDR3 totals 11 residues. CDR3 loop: CSATPGPEAFF. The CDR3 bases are TGCAGTGCCACCCCGGGGCCAGAAGCTTTCTTT.

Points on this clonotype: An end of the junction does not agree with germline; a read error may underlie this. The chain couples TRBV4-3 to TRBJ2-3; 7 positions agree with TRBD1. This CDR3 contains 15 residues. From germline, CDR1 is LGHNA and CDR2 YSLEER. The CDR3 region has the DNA TGCGCCAGCAGTCAAGATAGGGGGCCCACAGATACGCTGTATTTT. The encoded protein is CASSQDRGPTDTLYF.

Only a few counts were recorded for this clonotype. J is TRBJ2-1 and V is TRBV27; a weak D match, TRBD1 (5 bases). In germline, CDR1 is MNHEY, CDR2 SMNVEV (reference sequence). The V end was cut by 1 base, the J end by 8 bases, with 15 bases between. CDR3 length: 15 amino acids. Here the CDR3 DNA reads TGTGCCAGCAGTTTATTGGAGATCAGGGATCATGAGCAGTTCTTC. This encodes CASSLLEIRDHEQFF.

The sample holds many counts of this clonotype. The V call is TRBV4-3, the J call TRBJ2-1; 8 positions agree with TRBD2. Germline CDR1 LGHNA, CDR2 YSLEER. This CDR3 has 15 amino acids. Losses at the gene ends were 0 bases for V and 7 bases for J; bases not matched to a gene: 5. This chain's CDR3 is CASSQDARGVNEQFF. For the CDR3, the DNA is TGCGCCAGCAGCCAAGATGCGCGGGGGGTGAATGAGCAGTTCTTC.

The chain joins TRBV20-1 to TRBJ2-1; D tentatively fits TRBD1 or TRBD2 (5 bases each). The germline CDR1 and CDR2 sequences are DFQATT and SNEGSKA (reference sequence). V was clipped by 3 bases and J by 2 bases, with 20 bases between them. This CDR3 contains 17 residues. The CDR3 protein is CSARGPEALGPYNEQFF. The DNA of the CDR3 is TGCAGTGCTAGGGGCCCCGAGGCGTTGGGACCCTACAATGAGCAGTTCTTC.

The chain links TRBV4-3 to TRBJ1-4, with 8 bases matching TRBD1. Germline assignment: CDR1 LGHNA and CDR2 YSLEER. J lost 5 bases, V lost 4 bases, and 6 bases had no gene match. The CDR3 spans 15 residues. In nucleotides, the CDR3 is TGCGCCAGCAGCCTGGGGACAGGCCAAAATGAAAAACTGTTTTTT. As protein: CASSLGTGQNEKLFF.

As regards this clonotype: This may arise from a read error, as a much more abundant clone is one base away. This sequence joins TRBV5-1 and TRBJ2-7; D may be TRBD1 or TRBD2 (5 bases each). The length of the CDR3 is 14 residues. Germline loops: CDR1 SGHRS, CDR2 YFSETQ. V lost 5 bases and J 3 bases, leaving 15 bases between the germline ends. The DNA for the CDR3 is TGCGCCAGCAGATGCGAGGGACGGATCTACGAGCAGTACTTC. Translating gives CASRCEGRIYEQYF.

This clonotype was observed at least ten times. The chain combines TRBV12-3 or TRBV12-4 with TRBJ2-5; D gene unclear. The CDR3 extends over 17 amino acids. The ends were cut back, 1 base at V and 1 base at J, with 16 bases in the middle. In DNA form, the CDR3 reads TGTGCCAGCAGTTTAGTAGGTCACTTTGGGGTCCAAGAGACCCAGTACTTC. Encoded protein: CASSLVGHFGVQETQYF.

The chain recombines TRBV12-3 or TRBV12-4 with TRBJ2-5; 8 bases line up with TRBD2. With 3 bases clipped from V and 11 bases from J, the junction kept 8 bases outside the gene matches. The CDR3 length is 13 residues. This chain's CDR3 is CASSFGLAREQYF. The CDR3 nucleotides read TGTGCCAGCAGTTTTGGACTAGCTAGGGAGCAGTACTTC.

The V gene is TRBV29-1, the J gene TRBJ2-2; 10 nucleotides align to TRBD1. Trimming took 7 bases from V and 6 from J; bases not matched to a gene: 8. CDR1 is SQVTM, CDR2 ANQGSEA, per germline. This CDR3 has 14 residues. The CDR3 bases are TGCAGCGGCCGGGACAGGGGACAGTCCGGGGAGCTGTTTTTT. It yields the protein CSGRDRGQSGELFF.